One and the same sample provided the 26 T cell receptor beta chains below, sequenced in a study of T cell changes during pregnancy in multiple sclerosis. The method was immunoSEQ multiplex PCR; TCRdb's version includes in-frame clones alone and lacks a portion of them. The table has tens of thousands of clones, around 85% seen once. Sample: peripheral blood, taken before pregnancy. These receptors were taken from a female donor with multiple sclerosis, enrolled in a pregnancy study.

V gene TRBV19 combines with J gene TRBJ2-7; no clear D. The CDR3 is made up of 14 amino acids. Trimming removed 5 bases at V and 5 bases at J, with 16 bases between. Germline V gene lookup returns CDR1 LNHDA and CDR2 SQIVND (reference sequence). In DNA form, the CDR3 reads TGTGCCAGTAGTCAAACGGTGGAAAGCGACGAGCAGTACTTC. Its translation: CASSQTVESDEQYF.

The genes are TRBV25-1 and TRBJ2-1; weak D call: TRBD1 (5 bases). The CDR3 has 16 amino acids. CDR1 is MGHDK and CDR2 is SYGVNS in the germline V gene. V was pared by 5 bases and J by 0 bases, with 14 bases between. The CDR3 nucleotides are TGTGCCAGCAGTACCATTGACAGCCTCTCCTACAATGAGCAGTTCTTC. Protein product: CASSTIDSLSYNEQFF.

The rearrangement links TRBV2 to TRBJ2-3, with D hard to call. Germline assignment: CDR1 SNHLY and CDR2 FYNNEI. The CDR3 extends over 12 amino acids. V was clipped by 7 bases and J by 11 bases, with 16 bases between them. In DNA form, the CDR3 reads TGTGCCAGCAAAACCCCACTCTCGAAGCAGTATTTT. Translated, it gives CASKTPLSKQYF.

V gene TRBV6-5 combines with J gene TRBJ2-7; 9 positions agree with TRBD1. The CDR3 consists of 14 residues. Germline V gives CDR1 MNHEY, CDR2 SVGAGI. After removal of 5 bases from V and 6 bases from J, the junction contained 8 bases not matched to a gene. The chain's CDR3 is CASSRPGQGFEQYF. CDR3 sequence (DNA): TGTGCCAGCAGTCGCCCGGGACAGGGCTTCGAGCAGTACTTC.

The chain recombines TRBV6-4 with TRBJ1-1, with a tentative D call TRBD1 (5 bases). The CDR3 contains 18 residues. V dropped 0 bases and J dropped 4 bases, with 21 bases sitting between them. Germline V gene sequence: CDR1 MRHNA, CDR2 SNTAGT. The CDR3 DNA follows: TGTGCCAGCAGTGACTCGGGGGATTCGGGGCCCGGGGGCACTGAAGCTTTCTTT. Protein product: CASSDSGDSGPGGTEAFF.

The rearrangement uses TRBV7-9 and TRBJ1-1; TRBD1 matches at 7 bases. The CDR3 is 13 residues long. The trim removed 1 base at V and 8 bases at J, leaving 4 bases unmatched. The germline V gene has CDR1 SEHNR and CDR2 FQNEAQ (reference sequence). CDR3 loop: CASSLGGQVEAFF. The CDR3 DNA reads TGTGCCAGCAGCTTAGGAGGACAGGTCGAAGCTTTCTTT. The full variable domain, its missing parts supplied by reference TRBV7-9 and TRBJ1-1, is DTGVSQNPRHKITKRGQNVTFRCDPISEHNRLYWYRQTLGQGPEFLTYFQNEAQLEKSRLLSDRFSAERPKGSFSTLEIQRTEQGDSAMYLCASSLGGQVEAFFGQGTRLTVV.

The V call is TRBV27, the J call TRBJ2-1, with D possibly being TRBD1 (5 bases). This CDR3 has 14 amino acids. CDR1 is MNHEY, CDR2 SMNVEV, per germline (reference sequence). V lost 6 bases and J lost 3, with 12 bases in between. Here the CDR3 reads CASSLIDSYNEQFF. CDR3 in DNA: TGTGCCAGCAGCCTAATAGACAGCTACAATGAGCAGTTCTTC.

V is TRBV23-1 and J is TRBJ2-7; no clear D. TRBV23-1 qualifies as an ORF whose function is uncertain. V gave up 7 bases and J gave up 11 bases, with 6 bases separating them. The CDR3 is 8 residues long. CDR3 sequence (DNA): TGCGCCAGCAATAATAAGTACTTC. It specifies CASNNKYF.

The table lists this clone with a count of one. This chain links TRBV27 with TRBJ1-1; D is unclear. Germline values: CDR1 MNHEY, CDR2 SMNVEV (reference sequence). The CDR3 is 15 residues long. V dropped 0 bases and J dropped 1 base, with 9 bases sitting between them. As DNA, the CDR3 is TGTGCCAGCAGTTTATCGGCAGCGGGGAACACTGAAGCTTTCTTT. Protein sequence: CASSLSAAGNTEAFF.

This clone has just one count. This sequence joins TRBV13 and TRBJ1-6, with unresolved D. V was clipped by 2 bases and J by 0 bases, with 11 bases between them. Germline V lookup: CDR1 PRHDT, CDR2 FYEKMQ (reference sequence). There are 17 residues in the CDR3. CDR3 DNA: TGTGCCAGCAGCTTAAAGCCAGGTTACTCCTATAATTCACCCCTCCACTTT. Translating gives CASSLKPGYSYNSPLHF. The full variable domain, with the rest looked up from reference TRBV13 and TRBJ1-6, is AAGVIQSPRHLIKEKRETATLKCYPIPRHDTVYWYQQGPGQDPQFLISFYEKMQSDKGSIPDRFSAQQFSDYHSELNMSSLELGDSALYFCASSLKPGYSYNSPLHFGNGTRLTVT.

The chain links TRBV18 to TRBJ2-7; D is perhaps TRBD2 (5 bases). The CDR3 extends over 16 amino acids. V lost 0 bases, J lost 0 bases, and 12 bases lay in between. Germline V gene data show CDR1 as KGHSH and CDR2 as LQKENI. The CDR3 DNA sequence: TGTGCCAGCTCACCACCTTCCTACGGGAACTCCTACGAGCAGTACTTC. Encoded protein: CASSPPSYGNSYEQYF.

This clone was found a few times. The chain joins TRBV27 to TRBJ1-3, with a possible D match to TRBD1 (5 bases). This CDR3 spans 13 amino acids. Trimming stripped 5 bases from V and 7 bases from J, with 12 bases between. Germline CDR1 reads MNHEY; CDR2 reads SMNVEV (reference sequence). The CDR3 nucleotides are TGTGCCAGCAGTGAAGGGGTAGGGAACACCATATATTTT. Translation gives CASSEGVGNTIYF.

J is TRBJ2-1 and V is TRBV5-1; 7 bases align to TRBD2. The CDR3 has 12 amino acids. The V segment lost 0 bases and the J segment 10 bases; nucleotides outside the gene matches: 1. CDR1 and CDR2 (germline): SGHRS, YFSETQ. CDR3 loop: CASSLAGGEQFF. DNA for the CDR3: TGCGCCAGCAGCTTGGCCGGGGGGGAGCAGTTCTTC.

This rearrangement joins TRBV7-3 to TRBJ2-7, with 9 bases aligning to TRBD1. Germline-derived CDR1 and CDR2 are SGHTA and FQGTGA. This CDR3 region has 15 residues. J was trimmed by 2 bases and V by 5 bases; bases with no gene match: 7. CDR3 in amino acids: CASSLQGAMTYEQYF. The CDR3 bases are TGTGCCAGCAGCCTACAGGGGGCAATGACCTACGAGCAGTACTTC.

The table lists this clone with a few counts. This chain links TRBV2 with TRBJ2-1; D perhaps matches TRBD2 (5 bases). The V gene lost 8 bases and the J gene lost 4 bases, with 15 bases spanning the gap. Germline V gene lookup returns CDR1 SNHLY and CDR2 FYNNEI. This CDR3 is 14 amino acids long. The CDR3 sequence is CASGLAVGYNEQFF. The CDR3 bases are TGTGCCAGCGGACTGGCGGTGGGATACAATGAGCAGTTCTTC. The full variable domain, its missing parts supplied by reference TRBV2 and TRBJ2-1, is EPEVTQTPSHQVTQMGQEVILRCVPISNHLYFYWYRQILGQKVEFLVSFYNNEISEKSEIFDDQFSVERPDGSNFTLKIRSTKLEDSAMYFCASGLAVGYNEQFFGPGTRLTVL.

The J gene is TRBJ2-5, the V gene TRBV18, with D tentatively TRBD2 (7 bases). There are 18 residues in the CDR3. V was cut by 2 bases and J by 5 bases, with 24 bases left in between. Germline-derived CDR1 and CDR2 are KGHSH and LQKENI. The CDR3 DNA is TGTGCCAGCTCACCAGAAAGAGTGGGGGGGCCTTTTTTGGAGACCCAGTACTTC. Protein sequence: CASSPERVGGPFLETQYF.

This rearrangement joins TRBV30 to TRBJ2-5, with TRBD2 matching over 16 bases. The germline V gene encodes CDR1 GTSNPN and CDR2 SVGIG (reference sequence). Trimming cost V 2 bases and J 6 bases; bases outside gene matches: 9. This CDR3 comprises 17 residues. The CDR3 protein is CAWSMGLAGGRSKTQYF. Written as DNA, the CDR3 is TGTGCCTGGAGTATGGGACTAGCGGGGGGGCGGTCGAAGACCCAGTACTTC.

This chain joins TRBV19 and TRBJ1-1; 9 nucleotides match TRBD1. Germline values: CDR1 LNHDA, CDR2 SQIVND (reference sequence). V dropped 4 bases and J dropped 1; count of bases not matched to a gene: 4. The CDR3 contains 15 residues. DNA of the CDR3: TGTGCCAGTAGTAGGAAACAGGGGGCGAACACTGAAGCTTTCTTT. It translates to CASSRKQGANTEAFF.

The CDR3 protein is CASSSLDMNTEAFF. The CDR3 DNA reads TGTGCCAGCAGCTCACTAGACATGAACACTGAAGCTTTCTTT. The chain joins TRBV7-3 to TRBJ1-1; unclear D gene. Per the germline V gene, CDR1 is SGHTA and CDR2 is FQGTGA. This CDR3 has 14 residues. V was shortened by 4 bases and J by 0 bases, with 9 bases between the two germline ends.

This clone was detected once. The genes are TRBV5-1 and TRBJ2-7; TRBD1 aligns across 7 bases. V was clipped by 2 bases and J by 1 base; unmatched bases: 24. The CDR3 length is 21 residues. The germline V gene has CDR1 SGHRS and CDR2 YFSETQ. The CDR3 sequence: CASSFPRLDRAKPRDSYEQYF. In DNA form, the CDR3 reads TGCGCCAGCAGCTTTCCCCGCCTCGACAGGGCCAAACCTAGGGATTCCTACGAGCAGTACTTC.

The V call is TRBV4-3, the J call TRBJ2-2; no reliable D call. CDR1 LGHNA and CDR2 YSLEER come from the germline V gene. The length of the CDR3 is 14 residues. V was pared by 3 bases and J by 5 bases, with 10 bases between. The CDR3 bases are TGCGCCAGCAGCCAGGCCCCTCTGACCGGGGAGCTGTTTTTT. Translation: CASSQAPLTGELFF.

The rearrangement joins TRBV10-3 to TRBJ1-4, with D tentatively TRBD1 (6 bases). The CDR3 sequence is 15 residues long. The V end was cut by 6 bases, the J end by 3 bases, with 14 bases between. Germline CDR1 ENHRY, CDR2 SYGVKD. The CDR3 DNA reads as TGTGCCATCAGATCACAGGGTGAGGCTAATGAAAAACTGTTTTTT. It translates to CAIRSQGEANEKLFF.

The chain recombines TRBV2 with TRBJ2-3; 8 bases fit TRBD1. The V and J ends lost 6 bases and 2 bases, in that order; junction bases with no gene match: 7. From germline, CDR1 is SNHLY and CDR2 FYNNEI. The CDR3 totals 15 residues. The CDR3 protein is CASRTTGVHTDTQYF. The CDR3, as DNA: TGTGCCAGCAGGACGACAGGGGTACACACAGATACGCAGTATTTT.

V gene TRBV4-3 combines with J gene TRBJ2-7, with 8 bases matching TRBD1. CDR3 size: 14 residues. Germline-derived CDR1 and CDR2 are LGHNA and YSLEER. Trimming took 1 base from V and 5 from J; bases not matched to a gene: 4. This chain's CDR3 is CASSQVAGGDEQYF. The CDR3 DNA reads TGCGCCAGCAGCCAAGTTGCAGGGGGCGACGAGCAGTACTTC.

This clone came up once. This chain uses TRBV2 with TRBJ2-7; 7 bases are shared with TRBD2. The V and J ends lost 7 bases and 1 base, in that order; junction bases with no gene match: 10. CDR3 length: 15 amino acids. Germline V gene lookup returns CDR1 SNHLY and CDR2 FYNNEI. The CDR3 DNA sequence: TGTGCCAGCAAAATTTCACCTAGCGGATCCTACGAGCAGTACTTC. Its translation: CASKISPSGSYEQYF. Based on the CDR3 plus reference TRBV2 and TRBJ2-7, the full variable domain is EPEVTQTPSHQVTQMGQEVILRCVPISNHLYFYWYRQILGQKVEFLVSFYNNEISEKSEIFDDQFSVERPDGSNFTLKIRSTKLEDSAMYFCASKISPSGSYEQYFGPGTRLTVT.

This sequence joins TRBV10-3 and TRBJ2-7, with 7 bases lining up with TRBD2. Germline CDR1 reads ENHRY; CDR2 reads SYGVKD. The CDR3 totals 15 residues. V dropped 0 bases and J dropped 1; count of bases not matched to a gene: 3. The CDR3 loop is CAISESGSGSYEQYF. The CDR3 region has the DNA TGTGCCATCAGTGAGTCGGGTAGCGGGTCCTACGAGCAGTACTTC.